Listed below are T cell receptor beta chains from one sample, sequenced in a study of blood T cell repertoires in COVID-19. Clones were read by immunoSEQ multiplex PCR, and TCRdb kept only the in-frame ones, dropping some. The sample has around 60,000 clones; roughly 90% are singletons. Sequenced sample: peripheral blood. The receptors shown here come from a human donor in a cohort sampled during active COVID-19. Both conserved end residues are part of each CDR3. The D gene is left open where the match is weak. Not every row has a clone size; where given, it reads once, few, many or a size class.

TRBJ2-7 | TRBV5-4 | . | . | CASSQTDPTGEQYF | TGTGCCAGCAGCCAGACGGACCCCACAGGCGAGCAGTACTTC
TRBJ2-5 | TRBV6-6 | . | . | CASSYSMTGETQYF | TGTGCCAGCAGTTACTCGATGACGGGAGAGACCCAGTACTTC
TRBJ2-5 | TRBV4-3 | . | . | CASSQGGLAMGETQYF | TGCGCCAGCAGCCAAGGGGGTCTAGCGATGGGGGAGACCCAGTACTTC
TRBJ2-5 | TRBV5-4 | TRBD2 | few | CASSTSGGYETQYF | TGTGCCAGCAGCACTAGCGGGGGGTATGAGACCCAGTACTTC
TRBJ1-1 | TRBV30 | TRBD1 | . | CAWSRQGNTEAFF | TGTGCCTGGAGTCGACAGGGGAACACTGAAGCTTTCTTT
TRBJ2-1 | TRBV7-9 | TRBD2 | . | CASSLGPGSGRENEQFF | TGTGCCAGCAGCTTAGGACCCGGAAGCGGGAGGGAGAATGAGCAGTTCTTC
TRBJ2-7 | TRBV6-1 | . | . | CASSEGAQGPYEQYF | TGTGCCAGCAGCGAAGGGGCGCAGGGGCCCTACGAGCAGTACTTC
TRBJ2-7 | TRBV7-6 | . | . | CASSLTGNNEQYF | TGTGCCAGCAGCTTAACGGGTAACAACGAGCAGTACTTC
TRBJ2-7 | TRBV9 | TRBD2 | . | CASSAGGTSGIGEQYF | TGTGCCAGCAGCGCTGGTGGGACTAGCGGGATAGGAGAGCAGTACTTC
TRBJ1-1 | TRBV7-2 | . | . | CASSMGPTTEAFF | TGTGCCAGCAGCATGGGGCCGACCACTGAAGCTTTCTTT